The present T cell receptor (beta chain) was sequenced within a study of T-cell memory formation after mild COVID-19. CDR1 and CDR2 from the germline V gene are LGHNA and YSLEER. The CDR3 totals 14 residues. Trimming removed 3 bases from V and 6 bases from J, with 12 bases in between. 5'RACE, which relied on constant-segment primers, yielded TCR alpha and TCR beta cDNA libraries carrying sample barcodes and UMIs. One entry per CDR3 protein, called by TCRdb with MiXCR from the 5' RACE reads. The table shows about 130,000 distinct CDR3 sequences, with over 15% occurring only once. The sequenced sample was PBMCs or a T cell subset sorted from them (not recorded which). The chain recombines TRBV4-3 with TRBJ2-4; tentatively, D is TRBD1 (5 bases). The sequence was collected from a man aged 18 to 29 who had mild COVID-19 (a few samples of this study predate the infection). Cell type and time point are not known. DNA for the CDR3: TGCGCCAGCAGCCAGGGGCCGGGTGGAAACATTCAGTACTTC. It is translated as CASSQGPGGNIQYF.